The clone carrying this T cell receptor beta chain was observed a handful of times. The data originate from a study of Graves' ophthalmopathy and Graves' hyperthyroidism. RNA transcripts yielded amplified TCR beta CDR3 regions. The library came from an HTBI-primed first-round RT-PCR and a second-round multiplex PCR. TCRdb redid the calling of the multiplex PCR reads with MiXCR, one entry per CDR3 protein. Among roughly 1.1 million distinct CDR3 sequences, around a third were seen once, and the ten largest hold 11%. The CDR3 consists of 15 residues. The V segment lost 3 bases and the J segment 5 bases; nucleotides outside the gene matches: 6. Germline V gene data show CDR1 as SNHLY and CDR2 as FYNNEI.

The V and J genes are TRBV2 and TRBJ2-2; TRBD2 matches 7 bases. This receptor was obtained from an adult man with Graves' hyperthyroidism. The specimen was peripheral blood or thyroid tissue (not recorded which). The CDR3 loop is CASSDSGAGTGELFF. CDR3 nucleotides: TGTGCCAGCAGTGATTCGGGAGCGGGGACCGGGGAGCTGTTTTTT.